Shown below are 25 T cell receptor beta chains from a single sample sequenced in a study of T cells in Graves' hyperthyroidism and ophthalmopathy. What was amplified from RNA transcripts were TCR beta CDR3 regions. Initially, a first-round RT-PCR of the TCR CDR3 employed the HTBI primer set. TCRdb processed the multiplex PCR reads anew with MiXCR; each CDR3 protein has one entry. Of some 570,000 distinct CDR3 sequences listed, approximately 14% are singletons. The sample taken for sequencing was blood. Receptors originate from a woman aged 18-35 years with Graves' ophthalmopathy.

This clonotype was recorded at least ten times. The CDR3 protein is CASSEPLLDRANDEQFF. CDR3 in DNA: TGCGCCAGCAGTGAGCCCCTCTTGGACAGGGCGAACGATGAGCAGTTCTTC. The V and J genes are TRBV10-1 and TRBJ2-1; 8 bases line up with TRBD1. CDR1 and CDR2 (germline): WNHNN, SYGVQD (reference sequence). The CDR3 runs to 17 residues. V was pared by 2 bases and J by 8 bases, with 14 bases of the junction left unmatched.

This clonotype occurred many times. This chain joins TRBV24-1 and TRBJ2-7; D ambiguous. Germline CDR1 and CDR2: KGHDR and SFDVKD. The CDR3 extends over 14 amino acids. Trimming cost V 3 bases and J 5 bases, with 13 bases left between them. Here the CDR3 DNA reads TGTGCCACCAGTGATACGGACGTCAGCAACGAGCAGTACTTC. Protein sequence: CATSDTDVSNEQYF.

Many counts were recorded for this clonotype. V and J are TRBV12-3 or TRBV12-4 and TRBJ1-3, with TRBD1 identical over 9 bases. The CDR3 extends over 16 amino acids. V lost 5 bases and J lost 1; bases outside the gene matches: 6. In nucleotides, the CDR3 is TGTGCCAGCAGTATACCGGGACAGGGATCTGGAAACACCATATATTTT. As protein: CASSIPGQGSGNTIYF.

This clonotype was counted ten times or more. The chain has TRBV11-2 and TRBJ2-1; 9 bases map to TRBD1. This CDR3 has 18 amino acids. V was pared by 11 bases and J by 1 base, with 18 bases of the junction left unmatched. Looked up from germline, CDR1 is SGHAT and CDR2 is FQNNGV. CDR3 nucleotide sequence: TGTGCCCCCCCGGAGACCCGGGACAGGGCAATTTCCTACAATGAGCAGTTCTTC. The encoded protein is CAPPETRDRAISYNEQFF. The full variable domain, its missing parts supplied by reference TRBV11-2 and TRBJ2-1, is EAGVAQSPRYKIIEKRQSVAFWCNPISGHATLYWYQQILGQGPKLLIQFQNNGVVDDSQLPKDRFSAERLKGVDSTLKIQPAKLEDSAVYLCAPPETRDRAISYNEQFFGPGTRLTVL.

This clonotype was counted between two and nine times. CDR3 residues: CASSPLEGASTDTQYF. The CDR3 DNA is TGTGCCAGCTCACCCTTAGAGGGGGCAAGCACAGATACGCAGTATTTT. The V call is TRBV18, the J call TRBJ2-3, with TRBD1 matching 7 bases. Germline lookup yields CDR1 KGHSH and CDR2 LQKENI. J gave up 0 bases and V 3 bases, and 6 bases lay outside the gene matches. There are 16 residues in the CDR3.

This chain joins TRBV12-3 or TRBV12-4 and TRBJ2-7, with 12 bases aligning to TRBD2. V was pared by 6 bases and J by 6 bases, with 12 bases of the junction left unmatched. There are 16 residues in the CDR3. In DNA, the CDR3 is TGTGCCAGCAGCTATTACCTAGCGGGAGGGCTCCGCGAGCAGTACTTC. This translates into CASSYYLAGGLREQYF.

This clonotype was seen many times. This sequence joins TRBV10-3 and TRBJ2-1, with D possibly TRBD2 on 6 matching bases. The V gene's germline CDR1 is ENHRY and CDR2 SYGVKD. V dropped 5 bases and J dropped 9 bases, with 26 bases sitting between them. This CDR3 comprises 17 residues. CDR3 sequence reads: CAISFLHLGGFSVEQFF. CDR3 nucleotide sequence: TGTGCCATCAGTTTCCTCCACCTGGGGGGTTTTTCGGTTGAGCAGTTCTTC.

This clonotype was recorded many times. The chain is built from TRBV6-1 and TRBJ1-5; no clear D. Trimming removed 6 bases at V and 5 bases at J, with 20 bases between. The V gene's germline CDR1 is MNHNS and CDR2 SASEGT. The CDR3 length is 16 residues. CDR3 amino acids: CASRRQDGGLHQPQHF. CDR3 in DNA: TGTGCCAGCAGGCGCCAGGACGGTGGATTGCATCAGCCCCAGCATTTT.

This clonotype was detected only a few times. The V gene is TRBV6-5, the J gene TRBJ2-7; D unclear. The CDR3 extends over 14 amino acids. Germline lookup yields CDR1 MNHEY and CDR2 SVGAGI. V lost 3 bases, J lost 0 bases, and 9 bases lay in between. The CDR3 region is CASSYPSSSYEQYF. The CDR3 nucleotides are TGTGCCAGCAGTTATCCCTCATCCTCCTACGAGCAGTACTTC.

CDR3 DNA: TGTGCCAGCATCAAGGGGGCGGTAGACGAGCAGTACTTC. Amino acids: CASIKGAVDEQYF. The chain has TRBV2 and TRBJ2-7, with TRBD1 matching over 7 bases. The CDR3 loop spans 13 amino acids. The V and J ends lost 7 bases and 5 bases, in that order; junction bases with no gene match: 8. The germline V gene has CDR1 SNHLY and CDR2 FYNNEI.

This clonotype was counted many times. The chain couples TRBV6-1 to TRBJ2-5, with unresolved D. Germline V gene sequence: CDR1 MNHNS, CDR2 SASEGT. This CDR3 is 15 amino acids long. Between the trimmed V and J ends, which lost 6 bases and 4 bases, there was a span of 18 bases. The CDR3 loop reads CASSQNTGSAETQYF. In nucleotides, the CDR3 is TGTGCCAGCAGCCAAAATACCGGGTCCGCAGAGACCCAGTACTTC.

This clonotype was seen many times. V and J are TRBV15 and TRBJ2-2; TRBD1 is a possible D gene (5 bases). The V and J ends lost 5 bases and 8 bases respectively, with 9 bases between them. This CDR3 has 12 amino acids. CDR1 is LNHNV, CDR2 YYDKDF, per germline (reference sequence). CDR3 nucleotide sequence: TGTGCCACCAGCCAGGGATCTGGGGAGCTGTTTTTT. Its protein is CATSQGSGELFF.

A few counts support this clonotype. CDR3 amino acids: CASSWDPDLNTGELFF. In DNA, the CDR3 is TGTGCCAGCAGTTGGGACCCTGATTTGAACACCGGGGAGCTGTTTTTT. The chain couples TRBV9 to TRBJ2-2; D is perhaps TRBD1 or TRBD2 (5 bases each). Trimming removed 5 bases at V and 1 base at J, with 15 bases between. The germline V gene has CDR1 SGDLS and CDR2 YYNGEE. The CDR3 loop spans 16 amino acids.

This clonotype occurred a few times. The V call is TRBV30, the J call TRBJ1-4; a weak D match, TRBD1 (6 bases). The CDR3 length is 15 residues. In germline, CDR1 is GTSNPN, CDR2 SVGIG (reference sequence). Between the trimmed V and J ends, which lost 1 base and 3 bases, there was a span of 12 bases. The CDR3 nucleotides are TGTGCCTGGAGTGAGCCGACAGGCCCTAATGAAAAACTGTTTTTT. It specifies CAWSEPTGPNEKLFF.

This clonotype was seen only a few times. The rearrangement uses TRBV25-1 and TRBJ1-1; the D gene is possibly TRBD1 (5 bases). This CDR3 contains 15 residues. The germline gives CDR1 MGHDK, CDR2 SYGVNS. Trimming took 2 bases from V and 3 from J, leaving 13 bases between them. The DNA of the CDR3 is TGTGCCAGCAGTGAAGGGGCCAGGGTCGACACTGAAGCTTTCTTT. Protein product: CASSEGARVDTEAFF.

CDR3 coding DNA: TGTGCCAGCAATCCTGCGGGACTATCATACTACAATGAGCAGTTCTTC. This encodes CASNPAGLSYYNEQFF. The chain has TRBV6-1 and TRBJ2-1; 7 bases line up with TRBD2. The germline V gene encodes CDR1 MNHNS and CDR2 SASEGT. J gave up 3 bases and V 7 bases, and 12 bases lay outside the gene matches. This CDR3 is built from 16 residues.

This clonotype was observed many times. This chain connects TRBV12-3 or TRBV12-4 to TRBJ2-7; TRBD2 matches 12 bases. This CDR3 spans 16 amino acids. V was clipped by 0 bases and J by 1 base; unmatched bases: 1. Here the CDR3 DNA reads TGTGCCAGCAGTTTAGCAGGGACTAGCGGGTCCTACGAGCAGTACTTC. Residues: CASSLAGTSGSYEQYF.

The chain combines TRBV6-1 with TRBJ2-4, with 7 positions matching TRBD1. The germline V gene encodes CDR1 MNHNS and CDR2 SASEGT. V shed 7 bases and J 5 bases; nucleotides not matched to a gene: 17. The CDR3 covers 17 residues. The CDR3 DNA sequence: TGTGCCAGCAATACCGGTGGTTGGCAGGGGGACGAAAACATTCAGTACTTC. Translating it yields CASNTGGWQGDENIQYF.

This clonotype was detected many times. CDR3 nucleotides: TGTGCCAGCAGCCAGGCCCCGGGGCTTCCCGAGCAGTTCTTC. It codes for CASSQAPGLPEQFF. This sequence joins TRBV14 and TRBJ2-1; the D call may be TRBD1 or TRBD2 (5 bases each). The V end lost 3 bases, the J end lost 10 bases, and 16 bases lay between the germline ends. CDR3 length: 14 amino acids. The V gene's germline CDR1 is SGHDN and CDR2 FVKESK.

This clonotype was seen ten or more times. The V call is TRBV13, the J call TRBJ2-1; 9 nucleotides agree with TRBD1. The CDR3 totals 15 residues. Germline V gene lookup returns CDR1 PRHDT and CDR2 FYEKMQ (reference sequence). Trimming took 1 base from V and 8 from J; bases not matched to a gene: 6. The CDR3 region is CASSLEGQGVYEQFF. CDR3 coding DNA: TGTGCCAGCAGCTTAGAGGGACAGGGTGTCTATGAGCAGTTCTTC. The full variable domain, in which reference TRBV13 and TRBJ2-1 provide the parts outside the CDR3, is AAGVIQSPRHLIKEKRETATLKCYPIPRHDTVYWYQQGPGQDPQFLISFYEKMQSDKGSIPDRFSAQQFSDYHSELNMSSLELGDSALYFCASSLEGQGVYEQFFGPGTRLTVL.

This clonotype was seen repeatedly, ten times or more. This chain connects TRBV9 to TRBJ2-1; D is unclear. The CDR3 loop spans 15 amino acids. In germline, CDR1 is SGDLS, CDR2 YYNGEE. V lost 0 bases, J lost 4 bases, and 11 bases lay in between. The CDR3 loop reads CASSVDGVGYNEQFF. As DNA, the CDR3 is TGTGCCAGCAGCGTAGACGGAGTTGGTTACAATGAGCAGTTCTTC.

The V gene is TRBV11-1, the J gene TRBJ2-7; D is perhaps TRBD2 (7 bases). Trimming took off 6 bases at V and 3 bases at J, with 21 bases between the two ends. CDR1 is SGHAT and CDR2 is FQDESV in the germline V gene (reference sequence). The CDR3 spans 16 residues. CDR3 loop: CASSRGGAADFYEQYF. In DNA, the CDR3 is TGTGCCAGCAGTCGTGGGGGGGCGGCCGACTTCTACGAGCAGTACTTC.

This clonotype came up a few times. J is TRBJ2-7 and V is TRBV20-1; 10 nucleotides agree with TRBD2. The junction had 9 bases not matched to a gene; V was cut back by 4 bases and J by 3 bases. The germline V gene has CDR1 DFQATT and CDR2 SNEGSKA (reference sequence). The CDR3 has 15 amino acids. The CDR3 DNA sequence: TGCAGTGCTACCAAGAGGCTAGCGGGAGACTACGAGCAGTACTTC. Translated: CSATKRLAGDYEQYF.

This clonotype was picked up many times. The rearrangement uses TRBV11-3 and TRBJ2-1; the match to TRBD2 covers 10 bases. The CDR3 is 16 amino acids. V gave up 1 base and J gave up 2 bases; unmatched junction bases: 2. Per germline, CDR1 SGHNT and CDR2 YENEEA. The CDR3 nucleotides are TGTGCCAGCAGCTTAGCAACTAGCGGGACCTACAATGAGCAGTTCTTC. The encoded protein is CASSLATSGTYNEQFF.

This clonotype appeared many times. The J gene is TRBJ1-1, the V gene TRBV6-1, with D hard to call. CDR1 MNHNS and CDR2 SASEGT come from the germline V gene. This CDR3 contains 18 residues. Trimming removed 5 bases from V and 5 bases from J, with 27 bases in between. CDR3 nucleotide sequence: TGTGCCAGCAGTCCCACAAGGTCTCAGGCCCCCAATAAGACTGAAGCTTTCTTT. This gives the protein CASSPTRSQAPNKTEAFF.